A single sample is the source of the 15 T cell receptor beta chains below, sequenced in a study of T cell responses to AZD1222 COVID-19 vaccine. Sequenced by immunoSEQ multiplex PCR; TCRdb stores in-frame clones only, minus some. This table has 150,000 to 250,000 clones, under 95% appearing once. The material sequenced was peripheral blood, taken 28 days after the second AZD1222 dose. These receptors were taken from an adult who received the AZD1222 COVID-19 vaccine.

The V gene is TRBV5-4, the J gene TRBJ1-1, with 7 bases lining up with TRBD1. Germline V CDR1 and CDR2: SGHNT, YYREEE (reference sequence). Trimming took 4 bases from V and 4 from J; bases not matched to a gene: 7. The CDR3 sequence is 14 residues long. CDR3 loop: CASSQKGAGTEAFF. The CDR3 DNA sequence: TGTGCCAGCAGCCAAAAGGGGGCGGGCACTGAAGCTTTCTTT.

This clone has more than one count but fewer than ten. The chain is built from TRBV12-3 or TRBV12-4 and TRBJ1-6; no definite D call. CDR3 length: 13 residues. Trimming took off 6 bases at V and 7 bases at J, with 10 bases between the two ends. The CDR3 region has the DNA TGTGCCAGCAGCCCCTTGATCAATTCACCCCTCCACTTT. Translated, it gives CASSPLINSPLHF.

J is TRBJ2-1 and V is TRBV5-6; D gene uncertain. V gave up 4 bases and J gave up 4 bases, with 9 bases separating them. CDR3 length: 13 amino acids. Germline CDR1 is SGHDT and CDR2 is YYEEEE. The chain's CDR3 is CASSRGRYNEQFF. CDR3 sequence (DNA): TGTGCCAGCAGCCGTGGACGGTACAATGAGCAGTTCTTC.

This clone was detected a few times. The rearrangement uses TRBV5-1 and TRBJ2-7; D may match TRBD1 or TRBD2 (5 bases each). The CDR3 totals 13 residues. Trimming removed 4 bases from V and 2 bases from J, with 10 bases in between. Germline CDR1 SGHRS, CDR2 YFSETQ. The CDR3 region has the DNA TGCGCCAGCAGCCGGGACGGAGCCTACGAGCAGTACTTC. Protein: CASSRDGAYEQYF.

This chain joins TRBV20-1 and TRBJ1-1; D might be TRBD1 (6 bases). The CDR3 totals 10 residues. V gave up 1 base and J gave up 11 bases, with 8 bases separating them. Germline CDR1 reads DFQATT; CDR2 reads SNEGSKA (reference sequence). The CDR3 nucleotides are TGCAGTGCTAGAGCAGGGGAGGCTTTCTTT. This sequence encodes CSARAGEAFF.

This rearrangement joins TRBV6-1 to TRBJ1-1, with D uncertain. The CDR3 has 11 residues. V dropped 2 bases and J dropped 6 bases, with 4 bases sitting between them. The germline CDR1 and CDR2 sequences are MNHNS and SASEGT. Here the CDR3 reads CASSERAEAFF. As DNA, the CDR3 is TGTGCCAGCAGTGAACGAGCTGAAGCTTTCTTT.

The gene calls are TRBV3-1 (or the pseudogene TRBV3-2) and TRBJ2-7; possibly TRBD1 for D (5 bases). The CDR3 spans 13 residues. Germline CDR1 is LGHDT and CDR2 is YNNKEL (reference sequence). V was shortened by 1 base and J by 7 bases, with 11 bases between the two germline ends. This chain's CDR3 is CASSQVGAKEQYF. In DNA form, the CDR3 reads TGTGCCAGCAGCCAAGTAGGGGCGAAAGAGCAGTACTTC.

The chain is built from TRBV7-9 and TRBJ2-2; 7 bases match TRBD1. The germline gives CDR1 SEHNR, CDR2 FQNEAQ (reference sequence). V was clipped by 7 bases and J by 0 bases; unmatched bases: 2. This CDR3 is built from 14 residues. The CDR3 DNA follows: TGTGCCAGCACGACAGGGTCGAACACCGGGGAGCTGTTTTTT. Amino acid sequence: CASTTGSNTGELFF.

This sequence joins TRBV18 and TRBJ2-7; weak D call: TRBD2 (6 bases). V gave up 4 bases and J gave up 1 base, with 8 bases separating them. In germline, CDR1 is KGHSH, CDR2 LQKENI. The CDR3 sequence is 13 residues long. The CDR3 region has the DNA TGTGCCAGCTCACTCGGGGGATCCTACGAGCAGTACTTC. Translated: CASSLGGSYEQYF.

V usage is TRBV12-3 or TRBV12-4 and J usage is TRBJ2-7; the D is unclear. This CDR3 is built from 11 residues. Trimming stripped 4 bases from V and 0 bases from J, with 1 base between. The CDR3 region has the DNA TGTGCCAGCAGTTCCTCCTACGAGCAGTACTTC. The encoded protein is CASSSSYEQYF.

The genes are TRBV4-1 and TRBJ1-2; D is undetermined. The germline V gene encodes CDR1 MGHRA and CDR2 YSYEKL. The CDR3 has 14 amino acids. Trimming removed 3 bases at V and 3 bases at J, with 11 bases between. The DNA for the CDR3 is TGCGCCAGCAGCCATGTTGGTTCTGACTATGGCTACACCTTC. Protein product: CASSHVGSDYGYTF.

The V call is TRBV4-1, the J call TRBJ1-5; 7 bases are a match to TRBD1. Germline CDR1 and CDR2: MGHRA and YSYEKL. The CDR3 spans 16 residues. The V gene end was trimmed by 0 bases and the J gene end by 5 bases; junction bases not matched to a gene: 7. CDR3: CASSQEVGTAHQPQHF. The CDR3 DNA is TGCGCCAGCAGCCAAGAAGTGGGGACAGCGCATCAGCCCCAGCATTTT.

The DNA for the CDR3 is TGTGCCAGCAGCTTGGGGGGAATCGGTAATTCACCCCTCCACTTT. This translates into CASSLGGIGNSPLHF. The rearrangement joins TRBV5-8 to TRBJ1-6; the D is unclear. The V and J ends lost 0 bases and 6 bases respectively, with 10 bases between them. The CDR3 consists of 15 residues. The germline CDR1 and CDR2 sequences are SGHTS and YDEGEE.

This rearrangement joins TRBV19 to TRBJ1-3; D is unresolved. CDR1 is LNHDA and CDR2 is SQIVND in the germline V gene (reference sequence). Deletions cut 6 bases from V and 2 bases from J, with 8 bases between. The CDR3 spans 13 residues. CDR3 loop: CASSFLTGNTIYF. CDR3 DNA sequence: TGTGCCAGTAGCTTTCTTACTGGAAACACCATATATTTT.

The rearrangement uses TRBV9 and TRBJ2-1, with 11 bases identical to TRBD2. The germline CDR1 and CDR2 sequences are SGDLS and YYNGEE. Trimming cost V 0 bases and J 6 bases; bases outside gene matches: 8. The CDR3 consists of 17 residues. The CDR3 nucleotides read TGTGCCAGCAGCGTAGATCTGAGGCTAGCGGGGGGCAATGAGCAGTTCTTC. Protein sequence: CASSVDLRLAGGNEQFF. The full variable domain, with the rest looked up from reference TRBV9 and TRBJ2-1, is DSGVTQTPKHLITATGQRVTLRCSPRSGDLSVYWYQQSLDQGLQFLIQYYNGEERAKGNILERFSAQQFPDLHSELNLSSLELGDSALYFCASSVDLRLAGGNEQFFGPGTRLTVL.